Listed below are T cell receptor beta chains from one sample, sequenced in a study of chemoradiotherapy in HPV16-positive cancers. Profiled with immunoSEQ multiplex PCR; TCRdb holds only in-frame clones, not every one. The sample holds approximately 17,000 clones, approximately 70% seen once. Here the sequenced sample was tumor tissue, taken from a patient who underwent chemoradiotherapy. Receptor source: a human donor with HPV-associated anogenital cancer. Each CDR3 is given with its conserved first and last residue. The order of the fields is D gene, V gene, clone size, J gene, CDR3 DNA, CDR3 protein. A D gene is named only where the DNA matches it firmly. For some rows the clone size is stated as once, few or many, or as a class when expanded; others skip it.

>.|TRBV19|.|TRBJ1-2
TGTGCCAGTAGTATAGGAGGCAGGGCTAACTATGGCTACACCTTC
CASSIGGRANYGYTF
>.|TRBV18|.|TRBJ1-1
TGTGCCAGCTCACCAGCAGTCAAGAACACTGAAGCTTTCTTT
CASSPAVKNTEAFF
>.|TRBV19|.|TRBJ2-5
TGTGCCAGTAGTATAGCGGCCAGCCGTTTGCAAGAGACCCAGTACTTC
CASSIAASRLQETQYF
>.|TRBV30|.|TRBJ1-5
TGTGCCTGGAGTGTACAGTCCGGTCAGCCCCAGCATTTT
CAWSVQSGQPQHF
>TRBD2|TRBV6-1|.|TRBJ2-5
TGTGCCAGCAGCCGGGCGGGACTAGGAGAGACCCAGTACTTC
CASSRAGLGETQYF
>TRBD1|TRBV5-4|.|TRBJ1-4
TGTGCCAGCAGCGTTAACAGGGGCCTTAATGAAAAACTGTTTTTT
CASSVNRGLNEKLFF
>.|TRBV7-2|.|TRBJ1-5
TGTGCCAGCAGCTCCCGCAGAGATCAGCCCCAGCATTTT
CASSSRRDQPQHF
>.|TRBV18|.|TRBJ1-4
TGTGCCAGCTCACCCGGGACGGTAGATGAAAAACTGTTTTTT
CASSPGTVDEKLFF
>TRBD2|TRBV5-1|once|TRBJ2-3
TGCGCCAGCAGCCGCAACGGGGGGGCCCTCACAGATACGCAGTATTTT
CASSRNGGALTDTQYF
>.|TRBV28|.|TRBJ2-7
TGTGCCAGCCGGACTGGGGGGGCGGACGAGCAGTACTTC
CASRTGGADEQYF
>.|TRBV2|large|TRBJ2-7
TGTGCCAGCAGTGTTCGGACAGACGGGTCCGAGCAGTACTTC
CASSVRTDGSEQYF
>TRBD2|TRBV7-9|.|TRBJ2-7
TGTGCCAGCAGCTTAGACGGGGGGTTTAATTACTTC
CASSLDGGFNYF
>TRBD2|TRBV19|large|TRBJ2-3
TGTGCCAGTAGTATTTCTAGCGGGGGGTCTATGGATACGCAGTATTTT
CASSISSGGSMDTQYF
>TRBD2|TRBV29-1|.|TRBJ2-1
TGCAGCGTAGTACCCCAGGAATCTAGCGGGAGCTCCTACAATGAGCAGTTCTTC
CSVVPQESSGSSYNEQFF
>TRBD1|TRBV7-2|.|TRBJ2-7
TGTGCCAGCAGCTTAGGGACAGGGTCCTACGAGCAGTACTTC
CASSLGTGSYEQYF
>.|TRBV7-8|.|TRBJ1-5
TGTGCCAGCAGCTCGACGAGGGAACAGCCCCAGCATTTT
CASSSTREQPQHF
>.|TRBV11-2|once|TRBJ2-7
TGTGCCAGCAGCTCAATGGAGCAGGCCGAGCAGTACTTC
CASSSMEQAEQYF
>TRBD2|TRBV7-2|.|TRBJ2-3
TGTGCCAGCAGCTTAGCAGTGGGACTAGCGGGCACAGATACGCAGTATTTT
CASSLAVGLAGTDTQYF
>TRBD1|TRBV4-1|.|TRBJ1-6
TGCGCCAGCAGCCAGTACGAGGGACAGGTTCTCAATTCACCCCTCCACTTT
CASSQYEGQVLNSPLHF
>.|TRBV20-1|.|TRBJ1-4
TGCAGTGGGGGGATTAATGAAAAACTGTTTTTT
CSGGINEKLFF
>.|TRBV6-6|.|TRBJ2-5
TGTGCCAGCAGTTACTCGGAGTATTTAGAGACCCAGTACTTC
CASSYSEYLETQYF
>TRBD1|TRBV9|few|TRBJ2-3
TGTGCCAGCAGCGAGGACAGGGTGACAGATACGCAGTATTTT
CASSEDRVTDTQYF
>.|TRBV7-9|medium-sized|TRBJ2-7
TGTGCCAGCAGGGGGGCCCTCTTGGGCGAGCAGTACTTC
CASRGALLGEQYF